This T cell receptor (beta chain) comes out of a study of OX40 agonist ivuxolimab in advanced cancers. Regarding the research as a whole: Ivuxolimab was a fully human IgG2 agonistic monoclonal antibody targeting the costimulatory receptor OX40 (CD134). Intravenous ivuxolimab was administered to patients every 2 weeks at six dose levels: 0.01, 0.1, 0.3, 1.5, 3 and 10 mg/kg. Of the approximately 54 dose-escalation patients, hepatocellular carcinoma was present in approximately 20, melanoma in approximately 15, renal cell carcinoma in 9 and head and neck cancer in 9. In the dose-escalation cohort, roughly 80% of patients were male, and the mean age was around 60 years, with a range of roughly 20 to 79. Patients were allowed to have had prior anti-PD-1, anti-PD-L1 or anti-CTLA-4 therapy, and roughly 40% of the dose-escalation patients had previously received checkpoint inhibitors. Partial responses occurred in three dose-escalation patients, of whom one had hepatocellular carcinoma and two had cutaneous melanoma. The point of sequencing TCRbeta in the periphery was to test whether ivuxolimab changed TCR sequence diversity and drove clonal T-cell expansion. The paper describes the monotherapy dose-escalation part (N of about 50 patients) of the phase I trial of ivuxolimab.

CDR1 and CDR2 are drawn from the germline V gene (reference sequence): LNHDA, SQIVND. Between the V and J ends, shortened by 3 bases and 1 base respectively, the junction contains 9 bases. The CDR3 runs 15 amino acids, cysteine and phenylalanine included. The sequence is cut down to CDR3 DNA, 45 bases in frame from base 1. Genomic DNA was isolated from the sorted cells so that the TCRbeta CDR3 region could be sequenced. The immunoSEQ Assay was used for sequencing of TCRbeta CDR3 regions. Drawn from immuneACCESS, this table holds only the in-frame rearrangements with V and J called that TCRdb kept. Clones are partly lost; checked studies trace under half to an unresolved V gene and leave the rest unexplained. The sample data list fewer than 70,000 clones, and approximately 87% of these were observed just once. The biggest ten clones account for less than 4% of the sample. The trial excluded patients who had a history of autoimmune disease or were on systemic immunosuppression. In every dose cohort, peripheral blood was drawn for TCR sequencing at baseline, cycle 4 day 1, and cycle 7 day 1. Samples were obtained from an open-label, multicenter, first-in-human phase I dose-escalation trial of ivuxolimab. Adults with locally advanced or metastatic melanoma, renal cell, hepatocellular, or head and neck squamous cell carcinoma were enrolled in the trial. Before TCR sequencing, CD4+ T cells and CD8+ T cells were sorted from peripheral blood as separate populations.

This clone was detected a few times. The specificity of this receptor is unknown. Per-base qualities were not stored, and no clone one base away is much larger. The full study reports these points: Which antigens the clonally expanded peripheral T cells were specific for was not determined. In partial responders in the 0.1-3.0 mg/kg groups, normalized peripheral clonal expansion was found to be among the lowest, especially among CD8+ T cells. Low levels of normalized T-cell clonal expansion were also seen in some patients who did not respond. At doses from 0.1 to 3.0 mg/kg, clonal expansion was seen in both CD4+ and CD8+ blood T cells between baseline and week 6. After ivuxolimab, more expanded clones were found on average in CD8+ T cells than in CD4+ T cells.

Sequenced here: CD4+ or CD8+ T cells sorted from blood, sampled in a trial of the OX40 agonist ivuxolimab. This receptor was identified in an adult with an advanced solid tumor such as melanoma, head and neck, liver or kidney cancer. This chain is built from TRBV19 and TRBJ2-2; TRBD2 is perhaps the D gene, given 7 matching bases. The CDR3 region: CASSIGGRNTGELFF. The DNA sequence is TGTGCCAGTAGTATCGGGGGGCGGAACACCGGGGAGCTGTTTTTT.